These T cell receptor beta chains were read from a single sample in a study of radiation and T cells in renal cell carcinoma. Libraries were prepared by immunoSEQ multiplex PCR; TCRdb keeps only in-frame clonotypes and omits some of them. This table holds 9,400 or so clones, roughly 55% found once. Specimen: tumor tissue, collected from a patient whose treatment included radiotherapy and nephrectomy. All receptors derive from a man between 60 and 75 years old with renal cell carcinoma. CDR3s include the opening cysteine and the closing phenylalanine or tryptophan. The D gene is left open where the match is weak. Part of the rows lack a size; the others show once, few, many or a class for expanded clones.

v_call	j_call	clone_size	d_call	cdr3_aa	cdr3_nt
TRBV15	TRBJ1-1	medium-sized	NA	CATSRDRRNTEAFF	TGTGCCACCAGCAGAGATCGTAGGAACACTGAAGCTTTCTTT
TRBV6-5	TRBJ1-4	NA	NA	CASSSATNEKLFF	TGTGCCAGCAGCAGTGCAACTAATGAAAAACTGTTTTTT
TRBV6-6	TRBJ2-2	NA	NA	CASSYQNTGELFF	TGTGCCAGCAGTTACCAGAACACCGGGGAGCTGTTTTTT
TRBV14	TRBJ2-2	NA	TRBD1	CASSLTGQGGELFF	TGTGCCAGCAGCCTGACAGGGCAGGGCGGGGAGCTGTTTTTT
TRBV18	TRBJ1-1	few	NA	CASSEVARGRVNTEAFF	TGTGCCAGCTCGGAAGTAGCAAGGGGGAGGGTGAACACTGAAGCTTTCTTT
TRBV7-3	TRBJ2-1	NA	TRBD2	CASSLGSGNSEQFF	TGTGCCAGCAGCTTAGGGAGCGGGAACAGTGAGCAGTTCTTC
TRBV9	TRBJ1-4	few	TRBD1	CASSVGTGNEKLFF	TGTGCCAGCAGCGTAGGGACAGGGAATGAAAAACTGTTTTTT
TRBV30	TRBJ2-7	NA	TRBD2	CAWCRRELCRF	TGTGCCTGGTGTAGGCGGGAGCTTTGTCGGTTC
TRBV6-1	TRBJ1-1	NA	NA	CASSSVNTEAFF	TGTGCCAGCAGCTCTGTTAACACTGAAGCTTTCTTT
TRBV10-3	TRBJ2-7	NA	TRBD1	CAIGGDRVNEQYF	TGTGCCATCGGAGGGGACAGGGTAAACGAGCAGTACTTC
TRBV4-3	TRBJ1-3	NA	NA	CASSPTSGNTIYF	TGCGCCAGCAGCCCAACCTCTGGAAACACCATATATTTT
TRBV10-2	TRBJ2-7	NA	TRBD1	CASKPSGQDEQYF	TGCGCCAGCAAACCTTCGGGACAGGACGAGCAGTACTTC
TRBV7-9	TRBJ1-5	NA	TRBD1	CASSPQSGQGSNQPQHF	TGTGCCAGCAGCCCCCAATCTGGACAGGGAAGCAATCAGCCCCAGCATTTT
TRBV4-1	TRBJ2-7	NA	TRBD2	CASSQVGGGKNEQYF	TGCGCCAGCAGCCAAGTTGGGGGGGGTAAGAACGAGCAGTACTTC
TRBV11-2	TRBJ1-2	NA	NA	CASSLGQAWGGYTF	TGTGCCAGCAGCTTAGGACAGGCCTGGGGTGGCTACACCTTC
TRBV27	TRBJ2-7	once	NA	CASSLGATPYEQYF	TGTGCCAGCAGTTTGGGGGCTACTCCTTACGAGCAGTACTTC
TRBV6-4	TRBJ2-3	NA	NA	CASSDSSWDTQYF	TGTGCCAGCAGTGACAGCTCTTGGGACACGCAGTATTTT
TRBV6-1	TRBJ1-1	NA	NA	CASSDFGGVRTEAFF	TGTGCCAGCAGTGACTTCGGGGGAGTACGGACTGAAGCTTTCTTT